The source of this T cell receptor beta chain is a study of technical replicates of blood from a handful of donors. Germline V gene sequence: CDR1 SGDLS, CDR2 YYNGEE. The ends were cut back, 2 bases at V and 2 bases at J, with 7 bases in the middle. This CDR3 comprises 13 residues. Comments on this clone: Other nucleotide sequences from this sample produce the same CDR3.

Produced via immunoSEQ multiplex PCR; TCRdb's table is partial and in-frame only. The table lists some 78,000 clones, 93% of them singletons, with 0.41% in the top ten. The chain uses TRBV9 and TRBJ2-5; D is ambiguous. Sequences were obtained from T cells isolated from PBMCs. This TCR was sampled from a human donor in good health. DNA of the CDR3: TGTGCCAGCAGCGTGACTGATCAAGAGACCCAGTACTTC. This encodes CASSVTDQETQYF.